Each of the 8 T cell receptor beta chains below was sequenced from the same sample in a study of OX40 agonist ivuxolimab in advanced cancers. Assay used: immunoSEQ multiplex PCR; TCRdb lists only in-frame clones, some missing. The sample includes approximately 100,000 clones, roughly nine tenths seen only once; the top ten take roughly 0.5%. Sample: CD4+ or CD8+ T cells sorted from blood, taken in a trial of the OX40 agonist ivuxolimab. All receptors come from an adult with an advanced solid tumor such as melanoma, head and neck, liver or kidney cancer.

The chain recombines TRBV7-8 with TRBJ1-1; TRBD1 matches at 9 bases. The trim removed 5 bases at V and 1 base at J, leaving 2 bases unmatched. This CDR3 is 14 amino acids long. Germline V gene data show CDR1 as SGHVS and CDR2 as FQNEAQ. CDR3 bases: TGTGCCAGCAGCACGGACAGGGGGAACACTGAAGCTTTCTTT. Translation gives CASSTDRGNTEAFF.

J is TRBJ2-7 and V is TRBV6-1; perhaps TRBD2 as D (5 bases). The CDR3 covers 13 residues. V was pared by 8 bases and J by 0 bases, with 11 bases between. Germline CDR1 and CDR2: MNHNS and SASEGT. The CDR3 sequence: CASSLEVSYEQYF. The CDR3 nucleotides are TGTGCCAGCTCGTTGGAGGTCTCCTACGAGCAGTACTTC.

This clone occurred a few times. V gene TRBV5-1 combines with J gene TRBJ2-7; 8 positions match TRBD2. The germline gives CDR1 SGHRS, CDR2 YFSETQ. The CDR3 covers 14 residues. J gave up 0 bases and V 2 bases, and 1 base lay outside the gene matches. The CDR3: CASSLSGSSYEQYF. Written as DNA, the CDR3 is TGCGCCAGCAGCTTAAGCGGGAGCTCCTACGAGCAGTACTTC.

CDR3 DNA sequence: TGTGCCAGCAGCCTACGGACGCCCAGCACAGATACGCAGTATTTT. It translates to CASSLRTPSTDTQYF. This chain uses TRBV13 with TRBJ2-3, with D uncertain. Germline CDR1 is PRHDT and CDR2 is FYEKMQ (reference sequence). This CDR3 region has 15 residues. V shed 5 bases and J shed 0 bases, with 12 bases lying between them.

The chain recombines TRBV29-1 with TRBJ1-1; D is perhaps TRBD1 (6 bases). This CDR3 is 13 amino acids long. Germline values: CDR1 SQVTM, CDR2 ANQGSEA. Trimming left V 5 bases short and J 6 bases short, with 16 bases between. The CDR3 loop is CSVLLRGGAEAFF. CDR3 in DNA: TGCAGCGTTTTGCTGAGAGGGGGGGCTGAAGCTTTCTTT.

This sequence joins TRBV5-1 and TRBJ2-3; tentatively, D is TRBD2 (6 bases). The germline V gene has CDR1 SGHRS and CDR2 YFSETQ. The length of the CDR3 is 13 residues. Deletions cut 4 bases from V and 4 bases from J, with 10 bases between. In DNA, the CDR3 is TGCGCCAGCAGCGCCGCGGGGTCAGATACGCAGTATTTT. Amino acids: CASSAAGSDTQYF.

The chain recombines TRBV27 with TRBJ2-7; the D gene is possibly TRBD1 (5 bases). The CDR3 is made up of 16 amino acids. CDR1 and CDR2 (germline): MNHEY, SMNVEV (reference sequence). The ends were cut back, 5 bases at V and 4 bases at J, with 21 bases in the middle. This CDR3 is CASSKQVPSEGYEQYF. The CDR3 region has the DNA TGTGCCAGCAGTAAACAGGTCCCTTCCGAAGGGTACGAGCAGTACTTC.

The CDR3 DNA reads TGTGCCAGCAGCCTCCTTGGACAGGGACGGGACTATGGCTACACCTTC. Its translation is CASSLLGQGRDYGYTF. The chain combines TRBV4-2 with TRBJ1-2; 8 bases fit TRBD1. The junction had 10 bases not matched to a gene; V was cut back by 4 bases and J by 3 bases. The length of the CDR3 is 16 residues. Germline V gene lookup returns CDR1 LGHNA and CDR2 YNFKEQ.